The rows below give T cell receptor beta chains drawn from one sample of a study of T cell responses to AZD1222 COVID-19 vaccine. Libraries were prepared by immunoSEQ multiplex PCR; TCRdb keeps only in-frame clonotypes and omits some of them. The profile shows more than 150,000 clones, 70% to 90% of them singletons. The sequencing here drew on peripheral blood, taken 28 days after the second AZD1222 dose. The receptors were gathered from an adult who received the AZD1222 COVID-19 vaccine. The CDR3 runs from the conserved cysteine through the conserved F or W. D genes are given only for firm matches. Clone size is shown for a subset of rows, as once, few, many or a class of expanded clone.

TRBV5-6,13,TRBJ2-7,-,-,TGTGCCAGCAGCTTGGGTCCTCCCTACGAGCAGTACTTC,CASSLGPPYEQYF
TRBV28,11,TRBJ2-7,-,-,TGTGCCAGCACCTCCGCAGCCGAGCAGTACTTC,CASTSAAEQYF
TRBV5-6,17,TRBJ2-5,TRBD2,once,TGTGCCAGCAGCCAGGGACTAGCGCGAGTTGGTGAAGAGACCCAGTACTTC,CASSQGLARVGEETQYF
TRBV6-5,11,TRBJ2-2,-,-,TGTGCCAGCAGTACAACCGGGGAGCTGTTTTTT,CASSTTGELFF
TRBV19,14,TRBJ2-1,TRBD2,-,TGTGCCAGTAGTGGACGGACTAGCGGACTTGAGCAGTTCTTC,CASSGRTSGLEQFF
TRBV11-2,17,TRBJ2-2,TRBD2,once,TGTGCCAGCAGCTTCCGAGCTGGGCGGGAGCTCGGCGGGGAGCTGTTTTTT,CASSFRAGRELGGELFF
TRBV7-2,11,TRBJ2-7,-,-,TGTGCCAGCGGCCCGTTCTACGAGCAGTACTTC,CASGPFYEQYF
TRBV28,14,TRBJ2-5,TRBD2,-,TGTGCCAGCGGGCTAGCGGGAACCCAAGAGACCCAGTACTTC,CASGLAGTQETQYF
TRBV7-9,12,TRBJ1-2,-,-,TGTGCCAGCAGCTCCGGACTATATGGCTACACCTTC,CASSSGLYGYTF
TRBV19,15,TRBJ2-7,-,-,TGTGCCAGTAGTATAGATCTCCTGAGCTCCTACGAGCAGTACTTC,CASSIDLLSSYEQYF
TRBV3-1/TRBV3-2,15,TRBJ2-5,-,-,TGTGCCAGCAGCCAAGATTTTACTGAGGGAGAGACCCAGTACTTC,CASSQDFTEGETQYF
TRBV9,9,TRBJ1-6,-,-,TGTGCCAGCAGCGTAGTCGGCCACTTT,CASSVVGHF
TRBV10-3,14,TRBJ2-1,-,once,TGTGCCATCAGTGGTGGGCTCGGGGGCAATGAGCAGTTCTTC,CAISGGLGGNEQFF
TRBV7-9,15,TRBJ1-2,TRBD1,-,TGTGCCAGCAGCATAAACCCGGACAGGGAAAGTGGCTACACCTTC,CASSINPDRESGYTF
TRBV28,16,TRBJ2-7,TRBD2,-,TGTGCCAGCAGTCCGGTAGGCGGGGGGAGCTCCTACGAGCAGTACTTC,CASSPVGGGSSYEQYF
TRBV6-2/TRBV6-3,13,TRBJ1-2,-,-,TGTGCCAGCAGCGACGAGCCATACCCAGGCTACACCTTC,CASSDEPYPGYTF
TRBV5-6,17,TRBJ1-2,-,-,TGTGCCAGCAGCCCCCCGCAGGAGCCACTACTCCACTATGGCTACACCTTC,CASSPPQEPLLHYGYTF
TRBV4-3,15,TRBJ2-7,TRBD1,-,TGCGCCAGCAGCCTTTCCCGACAGGGGGGATACGAGCAGTACTTC,CASSLSRQGGYEQYF
TRBV5-4,14,TRBJ1-1,TRBD1,-,TGTGCCAGCAGCACCAGGACAGGGGGCACTGAAGCTTTCTTT,CASSTRTGGTEAFF
TRBV11-1,13,TRBJ2-7,-,-,TGTGCCAGCAGCCGGAGCGAACAGTCCGAGCAGTACTTC,CASSRSEQSEQYF
TRBV2,14,TRBJ2-7,TRBD1,once,TGTGCCAGCAGTCCTGGACAGGGGGCCTACGAGCAGTACTTC,CASSPGQGAYEQYF
TRBV30,12,TRBJ1-2,-,-,TGTGCCTGGGATGGGAAAAACTATGGCTACACCTTC,CAWDGKNYGYTF
TRBV28,14,TRBJ1-3,-,-,TGTGCCAGCAGTGCTTGGGCGTTGGGAAACACCATATATTTT,CASSAWALGNTIYF
TRBV28,13,TRBJ1-2,TRBD1,-,TGTGCCAGCACCCAGGACAGGGGTGGCGGCTACACCTTC,CASTQDRGGGYTF
TRBV7-9,15,TRBJ1-2,-,-,TGTGCCAGCAGCTCATTTTCAGGGATGGACTATGGCTACACCTTC,CASSSFSGMDYGYTF
TRBV6-5,11,TRBJ2-7,-,-,TGTGCCAGCTACGGAAACTACGAGCAGTACTTC,CASYGNYEQYF
TRBV28,14,TRBJ1-2,-,-,TGTGCCAGCCACGTTGGAAGGGGCCTGCATGGCTACACCTTC,CASHVGRGLHGYTF
TRBV5-1,12,TRBJ2-7,-,-,TGCGCCAGCAGCTTAGACACCTACGAGCAGTACTTC,CASSLDTYEQYF
TRBV9,17,TRBJ2-7,-,-,TGTGCCAGCAGCCCGAGGTCTACAGGCGGGGTCACCCTGGAGCAGTACTTC,CASSPRSTGGVTLEQYF
TRBV12-3/TRBV12-4,12,TRBJ2-1,-,-,TGTGCCAGCAGTCCTAGCGTTCGGGAGCAGTTCTTC,CASSPSVREQFF
TRBV28,16,TRBJ2-5,TRBD1,-,TGTGCCAGCAGTCCACACCGACAGGGGGCAAGGGAGACCCAGTACTTC,CASSPHRQGARETQYF
TRBV5-1,16,TRBJ2-5,TRBD2,-,TGCGCCAGCAGCCGCGGGACTAGCGGGAGGAGTGAGACCCAGTACTTC,CASSRGTSGRSETQYF
TRBV7-2,14,TRBJ2-7,-,-,TGTGCCAGCAGCCCTAGGGACTCCCTTTACGAGCAGTACTTC,CASSPRDSLYEQYF
TRBV28,16,TRBJ1-5,-,-,TGTGCCAGCAGGCCAAGGGAGGGATATAGCAATCAGCCCCAGCATTTT,CASRPREGYSNQPQHF
TRBV19,17,TRBJ2-2,TRBD2,-,TGTGCCAGTAGTTCCCCGGGACTAGCGGGAGGGACCGGGGAGCTGTTTTTT,CASSSPGLAGGTGELFF
TRBV23-1,17,TRBJ2-3,-,-,TGCGCCAGCAGACCACCGGCAGGGTTGACTAGCACAGATACGCAGTATTTT,CASRPPAGLTSTDTQYF
TRBV5-4,16,TRBJ2-1,-,-,TGTGCCAGCAGCTTAGGTGGGAGTAGCTCCTACAATGAGCAGTTCTTC,CASSLGGSSSYNEQFF
TRBV4-2,14,TRBJ2-1,TRBD2,-,TGTGCCAGCAGCCAAGATCGGGGGGAAGGCTCTCCGTTCTTC,CASSQDRGEGSPFF
TRBV27,16,TRBJ2-7,TRBD1,few,TGTGCCAGCAGTTTATACCGACAGGGACCTGGACACGAGCAGTACTTC,CASSLYRQGPGHEQYF
TRBV7-3,17,TRBJ2-1,TRBD2,few,TGTGCCAGCAGCTCCTCCTCTACTAGCGGGAGGGCCCCAGAGCAGTTCTTC,CASSSSSTSGRAPEQFF
TRBV9,15,TRBJ2-2,-,-,TGTGCCAGCAGCGTAATGGGGGCGAGCACCGGGGAGCTGTTTTTT,CASSVMGASTGELFF
TRBV28,16,TRBJ2-2,-,once,TGTGCCAGCACCCCCCCAGCAGGGGACTTGGCCGGGGAGCTGTTTTTT,CASTPPAGDLAGELFF
TRBV7-9,15,TRBJ2-3,-,-,TGTGCCAGCAGCTTAACGTCTAGGGGGACAGATACGCAGTATTTT,CASSLTSRGTDTQYF
TRBV5-4,15,TRBJ2-3,TRBD2,-,TGTGCCAGCAGTCTGCCAGCGGGAGAGACAGATACGCAGTATTTT,CASSLPAGETDTQYF
TRBV30,14,TRBJ2-7,TRBD1,-,TGTGCCTGGAGTTACCAGGGGGTTACCTACGAGCAGTACTTC,CAWSYQGVTYEQYF
TRBV6-1,15,TRBJ2-3,TRBD1,-,TGTGCCAGCAGTGAAAGGACAGGGATTAGAGATACGCAGTATTTT,CASSERTGIRDTQYF
TRBV25-1,14,TRBJ1-3,-,-,TGTGCCAGCAGTCAGGGGAACGCTGGAAACACCATATATTTT,CASSQGNAGNTIYF
TRBV6-1,15,TRBJ1-3,-,-,TGTGCCAGCAGGGAAGGGACGGCCTCTGGAAACACCATATATTTT,CASREGTASGNTIYF
TRBV5-1,14,TRBJ2-5,-,-,TGCGCCAGCATATCGGGACCTCCTTCGGAGACCCAGTACTTC,CASISGPPSETQYF
TRBV9,12,TRBJ1-2,-,-,TGTGCCAGCAGCGTAGGAGGATATGGCTACACCTTC,CASSVGGYGYTF
TRBV30,18,TRBJ2-3,TRBD2,-,TGTGCCTGGAGTGCAGGGACTAGCGGGAGGGCGCAGACAGATACGCAGTATTTT,CAWSAGTSGRAQTDTQYF
TRBV7-3,15,TRBJ1-1,-,-,TGTGCCAGCAGCTTAATGGCCTCAGCAGGCACTGAAGCTTTCTTT,CASSLMASAGTEAFF